This T cell receptor beta chain was recorded in a study of T cell changes during pregnancy in multiple sclerosis. Assay used: immunoSEQ multiplex PCR; TCRdb lists only in-frame clones, some missing. The sample has under 80,000 clones; less than 95% are singletons. Trimming left V 2 bases short and J 2 bases short, with 10 bases between. The CDR3 is 14 amino acids. The germline CDR1 and CDR2 sequences are SGHDT and YYEEEE. The clonotype originates from a female donor with multiple sclerosis, enrolled in a pregnancy study. The genes are TRBV5-6 and TRBJ1-2; D gene ambiguous. This specimen consisted of peripheral blood, obtained in the third trimester of pregnancy. CDR3 sequence: CASSLEGGNYGYTF. CDR3 nucleotide sequence: TGTGCCAGCAGCTTAGAGGGAGGGAACTATGGCTACACCTTC.